The rows below give T cell receptor beta chains drawn from one sample of a study of control samples from healthy donors and cancer patients. The table came from immunoSEQ multiplex PCR; TCRdb's copy has only in-frame clones and leaves some out. The profile shows roughly 52,000 clones, around 95% of them singletons. Specimen: blood. The receptors shown here come from a woman under 40 in good health. Each CDR3 is given with its conserved first and last residue. The D gene is left open where the match is weak. Rows give clone size only sometimes, using once, few, many, or a class for an expanded clone.

v_call: TRBV24-1; d_call: TRBD1; clone_size: -; j_call: TRBJ2-3; cdr3_aa: CATSFSIKGQVGAADTQYF; cdr3_nt: TGTGCCACCAGTTTTTCGATTAAGGGACAGGTGGGAGCGGCAGATACGCAGTATTTT
v_call: TRBV10-3; d_call: TRBD1; clone_size: -; j_call: TRBJ2-7; cdr3_aa: CAISESRDRGSYEQYF; cdr3_nt: TGTGCCATCAGTGAGTCGAGGGACAGGGGATCCTACGAGCAGTACTTC
v_call: TRBV5-6; d_call: -; clone_size: -; j_call: TRBJ2-3; cdr3_aa: CASSPGWATDTQYF; cdr3_nt: TGTGCCAGCAGCCCCGGGTGGGCAACAGATACGCAGTATTTT
v_call: TRBV24-1; d_call: -; clone_size: once; j_call: TRBJ2-3; cdr3_aa: CATSDSGGGDTQYF; cdr3_nt: TGTGCCACCAGTGATTCTGGAGGCGGAGATACGCAGTATTTT
v_call: TRBV6-5; d_call: -; clone_size: -; j_call: TRBJ1-5; cdr3_aa: CASRGTADQPQHF; cdr3_nt: TGTGCCAGCAGAGGGACTGCCGATCAGCCCCAGCATTTT
v_call: TRBV5-1; d_call: -; clone_size: -; j_call: TRBJ2-3; cdr3_aa: CASSFEAPTDTQYF; cdr3_nt: TGCGCCAGCAGCTTTGAGGCTCCCACAGATACGCAGTATTTT
v_call: TRBV5-6; d_call: -; clone_size: -; j_call: TRBJ1-5; cdr3_aa: CASSLYGGQPQHF; cdr3_nt: TGTGCCAGCAGCTTGTATGGGGGTCAGCCCCAGCATTTT
v_call: TRBV7-8; d_call: -; clone_size: -; j_call: TRBJ2-7; cdr3_aa: CASSLGSGRPQPYEQYF; cdr3_nt: TGTGCCAGCAGCTTAGGGTCCGGCAGACCACAACCCTACGAGCAGTACTTC
v_call: TRBV6-1; d_call: -; clone_size: -; j_call: TRBJ1-2; cdr3_aa: CASSEGEGFNYGYTF; cdr3_nt: TGTGCCAGCAGTGAAGGTGAAGGTTTCAACTATGGCTACACCTTC
v_call: TRBV28; d_call: -; clone_size: once; j_call: TRBJ2-3; cdr3_aa: CASSLARADTQYF; cdr3_nt: TGTGCCAGCAGTTTAGCCAGAGCAGATACGCAGTATTTT
v_call: TRBV24-1; d_call: -; clone_size: -; j_call: TRBJ2-2; cdr3_aa: CATRALSGELFF; cdr3_nt: TGTGCCACCCGAGCTTTATCCGGGGAGCTGTTTTTT
v_call: TRBV29-1; d_call: TRBD1; clone_size: few; j_call: TRBJ2-1; cdr3_aa: CSVELSRGSLSSYNEQFF; cdr3_nt: TGCAGCGTTGAATTGTCCAGGGGGTCCCTTAGCTCCTACAATGAGCAGTTCTTC
v_call: TRBV6-6; d_call: TRBD1; clone_size: -; j_call: TRBJ2-7; cdr3_aa: CASSRQGVGEQYF; cdr3_nt: TGTGCCAGCAGTCGACAGGGGGTGGGCGAGCAGTACTTC
v_call: TRBV3-1/TRBV3-2; d_call: -; clone_size: -; j_call: TRBJ1-1; cdr3_aa: CASSQDARSEAFF; cdr3_nt: TGTGCCAGCAGCCAAGACGCCAGGTCTGAAGCTTTCTTT
v_call: TRBV19; d_call: -; clone_size: -; j_call: TRBJ1-1; cdr3_aa: CASSIGGNTEAFF; cdr3_nt: TGTGCCAGTAGTATCGGGGGGAACACTGAAGCTTTCTTT
v_call: TRBV27; d_call: TRBD1; clone_size: -; j_call: TRBJ2-7; cdr3_aa: CASSQGEGVYEQYF; cdr3_nt: TGTGCCAGCAGTCAGGGGGAAGGCGTCTACGAGCAGTACTTC
v_call: TRBV3-1/TRBV3-2; d_call: -; clone_size: -; j_call: TRBJ1-3; cdr3_aa: CASRDTSSGNTIYF; cdr3_nt: TGTGCCAGTAGGGACACCTCCTCTGGAAACACCATATATTTT
v_call: TRBV28; d_call: -; clone_size: -; j_call: TRBJ1-1; cdr3_aa: CASSFRDGLEAFF; cdr3_nt: TGTGCCAGCAGTTTCCGGGACGGTCTTGAAGCTTTCTTT
v_call: TRBV7-9; d_call: TRBD1; clone_size: -; j_call: TRBJ2-7; cdr3_aa: CASSPWDRNSYEQYF; cdr3_nt: TGTGCCAGCAGCCCATGGGACAGGAATTCCTACGAGCAGTACTTC
v_call: TRBV5-1; d_call: -; clone_size: -; j_call: TRBJ2-3; cdr3_aa: CASSLVSGSDTQYF; cdr3_nt: TGCGCCAGCAGCTTGGTATCCGGGTCAGATACGCAGTATTTT
v_call: TRBV14; d_call: TRBD2; clone_size: once; j_call: TRBJ2-1; cdr3_aa: CASSQDLASGTNPSYNEQFF; cdr3_nt: TGTGCCAGCAGCCAAGATCTTGCTAGCGGGACCAACCCATCCTACAATGAGCAGTTCTTC
v_call: TRBV19; d_call: -; clone_size: -; j_call: TRBJ2-1; cdr3_aa: CASGSRSGYNEQFF; cdr3_nt: TGTGCCAGTGGATCCCGGTCAGGCTACAATGAGCAGTTCTTC
v_call: TRBV5-4; d_call: -; clone_size: -; j_call: TRBJ2-3; cdr3_aa: CASSFPAESTDTQYF; cdr3_nt: TGTGCCAGCAGCTTTCCGGCGGAGAGCACAGATACGCAGTATTTT
v_call: TRBV28; d_call: TRBD1; clone_size: -; j_call: TRBJ1-5; cdr3_aa: CASSLTGDAQQPQHF; cdr3_nt: TGTGCCAGCAGTTTGACAGGGGATGCTCAACAGCCCCAGCATTTT
v_call: TRBV2; d_call: -; clone_size: -; j_call: TRBJ1-3; cdr3_aa: CASKPGSGNTIYF; cdr3_nt: TGTGCCAGCAAACCGGGCTCTGGAAACACCATATATTTT
v_call: TRBV12-5; d_call: -; clone_size: once; j_call: TRBJ1-1; cdr3_aa: CASEPGARSGGTEAFF; cdr3_nt: TGTGCTAGTGAACCGGGGGCGCGATCCGGGGGCACTGAAGCTTTCTTT
v_call: TRBV6-5; d_call: TRBD1; clone_size: -; j_call: TRBJ2-7; cdr3_aa: CASRPPGQGPYEQYF; cdr3_nt: TGTGCCAGCAGGCCCCCGGGACAGGGTCCCTACGAGCAGTACTTC
v_call: TRBV9; d_call: -; clone_size: -; j_call: TRBJ1-3; cdr3_aa: CASSVEVDYSGNTIYF; cdr3_nt: TGTGCCAGCAGCGTAGAGGTCGACTACTCTGGAAACACCATATATTTT
v_call: TRBV27; d_call: TRBD2; clone_size: few; j_call: TRBJ2-1; cdr3_aa: CASIPTSISSYNEQFF; cdr3_nt: TGTGCCAGCATTCCGACTAGCATCAGCTCCTACAATGAGCAGTTCTTC